The rows below give T cell receptor beta chains drawn from one sample of a study of shared clonotypes between healthy human individuals. The protocol was immunoSEQ multiplex PCR, while the TCRdb copy is restricted to in-frame clones and leaves out a portion. Of hundreds of thousands of clones listed, 55% to 75% were seen once; the top ten hold under 2%. The sample comprised memory CD4+ T cells sorted from blood. The receptors stem from a woman in her 30s in good health. Both conserved end residues are part of each CDR3. The D gene is left open where the match is weak. Where a row states a size, it is once, few, many or the class of an expanded clone; other rows omit it.

NA | TRBJ1-1 | TRBV6-5 | NA | CASSYDRRLNTEAFF | TGTGCCAGCAGTTACGACAGGAGATTAAACACTGAAGCTTTCTTT
NA | TRBJ2-1 | TRBV18 | TRBD2 | CASSPASGGYNGEQFF | TGTGCCAGCTCACCGGCCAGCGGGGGGTACAATGGTGAGCAGTTCTTC
NA | TRBJ2-7 | TRBV28 | NA | CASQRGSSYEQYF | TGTGCCAGCCAAAGGGGCAGTTCCTACGAGCAGTACTTC
NA | TRBJ2-2 | TRBV6-1 | NA | CASRRTMNTGELFF | TGTGCCAGCAGGAGGACAATGAACACCGGGGAGCTGTTTTTT
NA | TRBJ2-3 | TRBV7-8 | NA | CASSLGTGDTQYF | TGTGCCAGCAGCTTAGGAACTGGCGATACGCAGTATTTT
NA | TRBJ2-3 | TRBV5-1 | TRBD2 | CASSLALAGGSTDTQYF | TGCGCCAGCAGCTTGGCACTAGCGGGAGGGTCTACAGATACGCAGTATTTT
NA | TRBJ2-5 | TRBV11-2 | NA | CASSLGTLWTQYF | TGTGCCAGCAGCTTAGGGACTCTTTGGACCCAGTACTTC
NA | TRBJ2-3 | TRBV9 | NA | CASSPPARRRDTQYF | TGTGCCAGCAGCCCCCCTGCGCGGCGGAGAGATACGCAGTATTTT
NA | TRBJ1-3 | TRBV5-1 | NA | CASSGEAGNTIYF | TGCGCCAGCAGCGGGGAGGCTGGAAACACCATATATTTT
NA | TRBJ2-2 | TRBV4-2 | NA | CASSQLTLDWNSNTGELFF | TGTGCCAGCAGCCAACTGACGCTCGATTGGAATTCGAACACCGGGGAGCTGTTTTTT
NA | TRBJ2-2 | TRBV6-1 | NA | CASSGGDSLYTGELFF | TGTGCCAGCAGTGGAGGGGACTCTCTATACACCGGGGAGCTGTTTTTT
NA | TRBJ2-7 | TRBV18 | NA | CASSPRGGEQYF | TGTGCCAGCTCTCCCAGGGGCGGGGAGCAGTACTTC
NA | TRBJ2-3 | TRBV9 | TRBD2 | CASSVGAGSTDTQYF | TGTGCCAGCAGCGTAGGAGCGGGGAGCACAGATACGCAGTATTTT
NA | TRBJ2-6 | TRBV5-4 | TRBD2 | CASSPLAGEGSGANVLTF | TGTGCCAGCAGCCCCTTAGCGGGGGAGGGCTCTGGGGCCAACGTCCTGACTTTC
NA | TRBJ2-1 | TRBV14 | TRBD1 | CASSPTYGQGNEQFF | TGTGCCAGCAGCCCAACCTACGGACAGGGCAATGAGCAGTTCTTC
NA | TRBJ2-7 | TRBV11-2 | NA | CASRDLGFEQYF | TGTGCCAGCAGGGATTTAGGCTTCGAGCAGTACTTC
once | TRBJ1-1 | TRBV4-1 | NA | CASSLAGWNTEAFF | TGCGCCAGCAGCCTGGCGGGATGGAACACTGAAGCTTTCTTT
NA | TRBJ1-4 | TRBV10-2 | TRBD1 | CASKGQATNEKLFF | TGCGCCAGCAAAGGACAGGCAACTAATGAAAAACTGTTTTTT